Included here is one TCR beta chain sequence, with context. Its target is unknown. This CDR3 contains 17 residues. Germline CDR1 and CDR2: LGHNA and YSLEER. The V and J ends lost 4 bases and 5 bases respectively, with 23 bases between them. The PCR contained 60 Vbeta and 13 Jbeta primers. This table comes from immunoSEQ multiplex PCR, and its TCRdb copy is limited to in-frame clones, with some not included. The repertoire holds some 180,000 clones, 81% seen once, with around 3.6% in the top ten. Healthy bone marrow donors made up the donor group. These data belong to a study of cytomegalovirus exposure and HLA in healthy donors. Study-level results: CMV serostatus stood as the only immune exposure information on hand. Upon later analysis, TCR association rates were observed to vary by HLA locus, being highest for DRB1 and lowest for HLA-C. In vitro, three CMV-associated chains proved specific for CMV antigens.

This clonotype was obtained from a man aged 40-50 years in good health and CMV-seropositive. The V and J genes are TRBV4-3 and TRBJ2-5; weak D call: TRBD2 (7 bases). Sample: PBMCs. As DNA, the CDR3 is TGCGCCAGCAGCCGAGGGGGGGGAGGGCCCGGTCTGGAGACCCAGTACTTC. Protein sequence: CASSRGGGGPGLETQYF.